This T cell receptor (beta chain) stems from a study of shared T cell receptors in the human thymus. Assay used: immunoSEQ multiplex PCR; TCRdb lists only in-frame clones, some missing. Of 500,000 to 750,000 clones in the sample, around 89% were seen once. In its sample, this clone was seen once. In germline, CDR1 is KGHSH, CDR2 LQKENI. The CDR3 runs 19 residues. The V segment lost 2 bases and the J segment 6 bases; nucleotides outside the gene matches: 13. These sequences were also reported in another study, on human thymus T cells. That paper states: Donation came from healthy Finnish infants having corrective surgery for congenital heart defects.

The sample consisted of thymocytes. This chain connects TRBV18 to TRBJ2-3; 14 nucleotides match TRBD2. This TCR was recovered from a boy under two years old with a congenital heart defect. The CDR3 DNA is TGTGCCAGCTCACCAAGGACTAGCGGGAGGTCGTATCGTACGGATACGCAGTATTTT. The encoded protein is CASSPRTSGRSYRTDTQYF.